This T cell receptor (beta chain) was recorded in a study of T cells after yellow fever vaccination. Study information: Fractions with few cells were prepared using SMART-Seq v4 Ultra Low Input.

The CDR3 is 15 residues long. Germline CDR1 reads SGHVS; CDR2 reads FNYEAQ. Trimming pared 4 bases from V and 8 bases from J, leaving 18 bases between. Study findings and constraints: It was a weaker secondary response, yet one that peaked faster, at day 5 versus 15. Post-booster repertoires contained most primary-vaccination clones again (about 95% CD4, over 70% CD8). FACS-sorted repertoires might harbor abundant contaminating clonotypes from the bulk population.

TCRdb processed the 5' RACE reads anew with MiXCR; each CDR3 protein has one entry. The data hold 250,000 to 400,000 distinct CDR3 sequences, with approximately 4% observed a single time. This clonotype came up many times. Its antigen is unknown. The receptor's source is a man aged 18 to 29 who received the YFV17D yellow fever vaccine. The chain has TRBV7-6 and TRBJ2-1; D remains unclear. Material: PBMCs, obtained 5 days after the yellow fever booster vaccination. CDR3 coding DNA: TGTGCCAGCAGCTCGTCCCAGGTTTTGCCCCATGAGCAGTTCTTC. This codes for CASSSSQVLPHEQFF.